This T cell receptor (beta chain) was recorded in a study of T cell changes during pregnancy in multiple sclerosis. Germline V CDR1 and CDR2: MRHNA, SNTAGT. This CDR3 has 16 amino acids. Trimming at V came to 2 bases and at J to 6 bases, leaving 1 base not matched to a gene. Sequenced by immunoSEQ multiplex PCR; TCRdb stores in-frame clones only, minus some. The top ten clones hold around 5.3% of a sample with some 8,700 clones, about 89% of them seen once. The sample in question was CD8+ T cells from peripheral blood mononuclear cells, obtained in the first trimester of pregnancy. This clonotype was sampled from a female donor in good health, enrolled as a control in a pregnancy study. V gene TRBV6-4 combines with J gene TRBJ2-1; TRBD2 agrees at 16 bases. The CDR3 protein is CASSDGTSGGANEQFF. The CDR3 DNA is TGTGCCAGCAGTGACGGGACTAGCGGGGGGGCCAATGAGCAGTTCTTC.